This T cell receptor beta chain was recovered during a study of shared clonotypes between healthy human individuals. The CDR3 extends over 14 amino acids. Germline-derived CDR1 and CDR2 are KGHSH and LQKENI. Deletions cut 2 bases from V and 2 bases from J, with 9 bases between. Concerning this clone: Its antigen is as yet unknown.

Findings of the study overall: Despite large depth, sorted-subset datasets appeared incompletely sequenced. The study generally estimated greater richness for naive than memory subsets.

Produced via immunoSEQ multiplex PCR; TCRdb's table is partial and in-frame only. Of around 1.1 million clones detected, approximately 77% appear once; the ten largest clones hold roughly 0.9%. Caucasian adults living in Nashville, Tennessee, provided all samples. Material: memory CD4+ T cells from PBMCs. Subset of the sample: CD45RA-negative fraction. The chain employs TRBV18 and TRBJ1-1; TRBD1 might be the D (6 bases). This receptor was obtained from a man between 18 and 29 years old in good health. Some clones in this sample may be carry-over from other donors' samples. The CDR3 loop reads CASSPRTANTEAFF. The CDR3 DNA reads TGTGCCAGCTCACCAAGGACAGCAAACACTGAAGCTTTCTTT.